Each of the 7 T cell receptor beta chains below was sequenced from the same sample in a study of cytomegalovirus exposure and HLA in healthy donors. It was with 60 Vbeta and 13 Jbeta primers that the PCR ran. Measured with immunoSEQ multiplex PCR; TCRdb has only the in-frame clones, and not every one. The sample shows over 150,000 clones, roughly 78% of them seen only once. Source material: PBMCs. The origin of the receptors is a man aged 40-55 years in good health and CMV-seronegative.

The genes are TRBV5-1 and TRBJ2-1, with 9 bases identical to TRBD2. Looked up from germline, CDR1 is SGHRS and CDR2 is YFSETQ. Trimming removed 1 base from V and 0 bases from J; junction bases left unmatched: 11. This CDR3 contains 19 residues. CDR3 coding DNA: TGCGCCAGCAGCTTGCGGGCGGGAGGGCCCTCGAGCTCCTACAATGAGCAGTTCTTC. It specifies CASSLRAGGPSSSYNEQFF.

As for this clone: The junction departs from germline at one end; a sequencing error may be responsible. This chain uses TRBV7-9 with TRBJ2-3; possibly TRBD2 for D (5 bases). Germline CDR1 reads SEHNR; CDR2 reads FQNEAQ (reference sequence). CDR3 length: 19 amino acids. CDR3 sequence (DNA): TGTTCCAGCAGCCCAGCAACCCACTACTTTGCGGGCCACACAGATACGCAGTATTTT. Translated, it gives CSSSPATHYFAGHTDTQYF.

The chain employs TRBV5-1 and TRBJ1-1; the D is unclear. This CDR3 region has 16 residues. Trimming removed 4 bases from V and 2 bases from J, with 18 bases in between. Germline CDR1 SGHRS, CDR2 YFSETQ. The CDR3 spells CASSPREGLKNTEAFF. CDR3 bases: TGCGCCAGCAGCCCCCGCGAGGGCCTGAAAAACACTGAAGCTTTCTTT.

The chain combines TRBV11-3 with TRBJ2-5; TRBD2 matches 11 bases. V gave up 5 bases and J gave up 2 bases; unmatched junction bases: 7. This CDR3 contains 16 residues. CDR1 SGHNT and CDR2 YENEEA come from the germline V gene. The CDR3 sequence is CASSRGTSGSQETQYF. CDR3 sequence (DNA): TGTGCCAGCAGCAGAGGGACTAGCGGCTCGCAAGAGACCCAGTACTTC.

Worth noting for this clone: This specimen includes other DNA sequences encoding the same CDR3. CDR3 sequence: CASSPGTGNSYEQYF. CDR3 coding DNA: TGTGCCAGCTCACCGGGCACAGGAAACTCCTACGAGCAGTACTTC. The chain links TRBV18 to TRBJ2-7; a weak D match, TRBD1 (5 bases). The CDR3 totals 15 residues. Trimming shortened V by 3 bases and J by 0 bases, and 12 bases separated the two germline ends. CDR1 KGHSH and CDR2 LQKENI come from the germline V gene.

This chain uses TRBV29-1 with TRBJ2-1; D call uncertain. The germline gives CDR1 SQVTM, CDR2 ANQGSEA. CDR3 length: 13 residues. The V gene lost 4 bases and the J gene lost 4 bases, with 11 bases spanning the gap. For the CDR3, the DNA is TGCAGCGTTGCTCAGGATCAATACAATGAGCAGTTCTTC. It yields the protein CSVAQDQYNEQFF.

The CDR3 DNA follows: TGTGCCAGCTCACCAATCGGACGGGACTCTGGAAACACCATATATTTT. It codes for CASSPIGRDSGNTIYF. V and J are TRBV18 and TRBJ1-3, with no clear D. This CDR3 has 16 residues. V lost 2 bases to trimming and J lost 0 bases, with 11 bases between them. The germline V gene encodes CDR1 KGHSH and CDR2 LQKENI.